This TCR beta chain derives from a study of T cells of healthy individuals. From germline, CDR1 is SQVTM and CDR2 ANQGSEA. The CDR3 is 16 residues long. TCRdb independently ran MiXCR on the 5' RACE reads; one entry per CDR3 protein. The table has approximately 89,000 distinct CDR3 sequences, around 5.1% seen once. Comment on this clonotype: Just one base apart from a much larger clone, this may be a read error.

This receptor was obtained from a female donor in good health. The chain joins TRBV29-1 to TRBJ2-3, with TRBD2 matching over 8 bases. CDR3 in amino acids: CSVPGASGLSTDAQYF. In nucleotides, the CDR3 is TGCAGCGTCCCCGGGGCTAGCGGGCTCAGCACAGATGCGCAGTATTTT.